These 14 T cell receptor beta chains share one sample of origin, sequenced in a study of blood T cell repertoires in COVID-19. Assay: immunoSEQ multiplex PCR; the TCRdb copy retains only in-frame clones and omits some. The sample yields just under 75,000 clones, roughly 88% seen once. The specimen sequenced was peripheral blood. The receptor source for this set is an elderly man with active or convalescent COVID-19.

The chain is built from TRBV6-2 or TRBV6-3 and TRBJ1-5, with 10 bases identical to TRBD1. The length of the CDR3 is 14 residues. In germline, CDR1 is MNHEY, CDR2 SVGEGT. With 5 bases clipped from V and 4 bases from J, the junction kept 2 bases outside the gene matches. The CDR3 region is CASSEDRGNQPQHF. The CDR3 DNA follows: TGTGCCAGCAGTGAGGACAGGGGGAATCAGCCCCAGCATTTT.

V and J are TRBV30 and TRBJ1-4, with D unclear. V was trimmed by 2 bases and J by 2 bases, leaving 18 bases between them. This CDR3 comprises 17 residues. Germline V gives CDR1 GTSNPN, CDR2 SVGIG (reference sequence). The CDR3 DNA follows: TGTGCCTGGAGTCTAGGCCTCGGACGGGAGACTAATGAAAAACTGTTTTTT. Residues: CAWSLGLGRETNEKLFF.

The chain uses TRBV6-5 and TRBJ1-1; D is unresolved. Germline assignment: CDR1 MNHEY and CDR2 SVGAGI. V was clipped by 7 bases and J by 4 bases, with 13 bases between them. This CDR3 is 13 amino acids long. The CDR3: CASTNELGTEAFF. The CDR3 coding sequence is TGTGCCAGCACAAACGAACTAGGCACTGAAGCTTTCTTT.

This clone was detected only a few times. The rearrangement joins TRBV4-1 to TRBJ1-4, with unresolved D. V was pared by 4 bases and J by 8 bases, with 17 bases between. From germline, CDR1 is MGHRA and CDR2 YSYEKL. The CDR3 is 15 residues long. The CDR3 loop reads CASSPTGKVREKLFF. For the CDR3, the DNA is TGCGCCAGCAGCCCCACCGGGAAGGTCAGGGAAAAACTGTTTTTT.

V usage is TRBV6-6 and J usage is TRBJ2-7; D might be TRBD1 (6 bases). V was shortened by 2 bases and J by 6 bases, with 14 bases between the two germline ends. Per germline, CDR1 MNHNY and CDR2 SVGAGI (reference sequence). This CDR3 has 14 amino acids. The CDR3, as DNA: TGTGCCAGCAGTTACGTCTCAGGGGTACGCGAGCAGTACTTC. It translates to CASSYVSGVREQYF.

The count of this clone is one. CDR3 protein: CASRTGTGYGYTF. CDR3 nucleotides: TGTGCCAGTAGAACCGGGACAGGCTATGGCTACACCTTC. The chain combines TRBV19 with TRBJ1-2; 8 bases match TRBD1. With V trimmed by 6 bases and J by 4 bases, 4 bases remained unmatched. The CDR3 loop spans 13 amino acids. Germline V lookup: CDR1 LNHDA, CDR2 SQIVND (reference sequence).

The rearrangement uses TRBV6-2 or TRBV6-3 and TRBJ2-7; D possibly corresponds to TRBD2 (6 bases). The CDR3 contains 15 residues. Germline V CDR1 and CDR2: MNHEY, SVGEGT. The germline V and J ends were trimmed by 3 bases and 1 base, with 13 bases remaining between them. CDR3 nucleotide sequence: TGTGCCAGCAGTTATGAGCGGGCATATTCCTACGAGCAGTACTTC. Its protein is CASSYERAYSYEQYF.

This clone was seen a few times. The V call is TRBV28, the J call TRBJ2-7; D uncertain. With 6 bases removed from V and 7 bases from J, the gap between germline ends came to 19 bases. Germline V gene lookup returns CDR1 MDHEN and CDR2 SYDVKM. The CDR3 extends over 14 amino acids. The DNA of the CDR3 is TGTGCCAGCAGACCCCGAGACCTGAGCGATGAGCAGTACTTC. Protein sequence: CASRPRDLSDEQYF.

The CDR3 sequence is CASRLDRRSYEQYF. CDR3 sequence (DNA): TGTGCCAGCAGGCTCGACAGGAGATCCTACGAGCAGTACTTC. The chain uses TRBV6-5 and TRBJ2-7; TRBD1 is a possible D gene (6 bases). Trimming removed 6 bases at V and 1 base at J, with 13 bases between. Germline CDR1 is MNHEY and CDR2 is SVGAGI. This CDR3 has 14 residues.

The CDR3 DNA sequence: TGCAGCGCCGGCGGTCCCAACTACGAGCAGTACTTC. Translation: CSAGGPNYEQYF. V usage is TRBV29-1 and J usage is TRBJ2-7; no reliable D call. Germline loops: CDR1 SQVTM, CDR2 ANQGSEA. This CDR3 has 12 amino acids. Trimming removed 7 bases at V and 3 bases at J, with 13 bases between.

This clone appeared once. The rearrangement links TRBV11-2 to TRBJ1-1, with D possibly TRBD1 on 6 matching bases. This CDR3 has 14 residues. V lost 5 bases and J lost 1, with 11 bases in between. The V gene's germline CDR1 is SGHAT and CDR2 FQNNGV. CDR3 residues: CASSLTTGNTEAFF. The CDR3 bases are TGTGCCAGCAGCCTTACGACAGGGAACACTGAAGCTTTCTTT.

The chain is built from TRBV28 and TRBJ1-1, with D possibly TRBD1 on 5 matching bases. V was clipped by 6 bases and J by 4 bases, with 18 bases between them. Germline V gives CDR1 MDHEN, CDR2 SYDVKM. This CDR3 spans 15 amino acids. CDR3 in DNA: TGTGCCAGCAGCACTGGGGGGGGTTGGGCCACTGAAGCTTTCTTT. This codes for CASSTGGGWATEAFF. Combining the CDR3 with reference TRBV28 and TRBJ1-1 gives the whole variable domain DVKVTQSSRYLVKRTGEKVFLECVQDMDHENMFWYRQDPGLGLRLIYFSYDVKMKEKGDIPEGYSVSREKKERFSLILESASTNQTSMYLCASSTGGGWATEAFFGQGTRLTVV.

This clone appeared a few times. Germline is not matched at one junction end, which may reflect a read error. The genes are TRBV5-4 and TRBJ2-1; 8 bases are a match to TRBD2. In germline, CDR1 is SGHNT, CDR2 YYREEE (reference sequence). The CDR3 has 14 amino acids. The CDR3 spells CASSLATSGGRWIF. In nucleotides, the CDR3 is TGTGCCAGCAGCTTGGCCACTAGCGGAGGAAGGTGGATCTTC. Based on the CDR3 plus reference TRBV5-4 and TRBJ2-1, the full variable domain is ETGVTQSPTHLIKTRGQQVTLRCSSQSGHNTVSWYQQALGQGPQFIFQYYREEENGRGNFPPRFSGLQFPNYSSELNVNALELDDSALYLCASSLATSGGRWIFGPGTRLTVL.

V usage is TRBV19 and J usage is TRBJ2-5, with a weak D call TRBD2 (7 bases). The germline V and J ends were trimmed by 3 bases and 2 bases, with 13 bases remaining between them. The CDR3 loop spans 15 amino acids. In germline, CDR1 is LNHDA, CDR2 SQIVND (reference sequence). CDR3 sequence (DNA): TGTGCCAGTAGTATGTCGCGGGGGCCACAAGAGACCCAGTACTTC. Protein: CASSMSRGPQETQYF.